The T cell receptor beta chain under discussion was sequenced for a study of siplizumab effects on memory and regulatory T cells. Donor pairs, three in total, had unstimulated naive, memory, effector memory and TEMRA subsets sequenced. About this clone itself: Antigen specificity is unknown.

Study-wide findings and caveats: Sequences below about 10^-5 frequency were poorly captured, limiting mapping of alloreactive clones.

Libraries were prepared by immunoSEQ multiplex PCR; TCRdb keeps only in-frame clonotypes and omits some of them. This table holds about 50,000 clones, about 90% found once. Sequenced: naive CD8+ T cells sorted from blood. The sequence came from a human donor in good health.

The CDR3 protein is CASTPGGTSGRGEQFF. In nucleotides, the CDR3 is TGTGCCAGCACCCCAGGGGGGACTAGCGGGAGAGGTGAGCAGTTCTTC. V is TRBV2 and J is TRBJ2-1; TRBD2 aligns across 14 bases. Germline V gene sequence: CDR1 SNHLY, CDR2 FYNNEI. This CDR3 has 16 amino acids. V lost 7 bases, J lost 9 bases, and 11 bases stayed unmatched.